This T cell receptor (beta chain) originates from a study of cytomegalovirus exposure and HLA in healthy donors. Findings and limits, study-wide: Cytomegalovirus-associated status was assigned to approximately 160 TCR beta chains. The Asian-associated ancestry cluster reportedly had fewer N-insertions than the approximately 690-donor mean in a later analysis. According to reports, the classifier identified cytomegalovirus status with high specificity and sensitivity.

In the case of this clone: Its antigen remains unidentified. Other nucleotide sequences from this sample produce the same CDR3.

Trimming removed 0 bases from V and 7 bases from J; junction bases left unmatched: 12. Germline V gene lookup returns CDR1 SGDLS and CDR2 YYNGEE. The CDR3 runs 16 residues. PCR involved 60 Vbeta and 13 Jbeta primers. Sequencing was performed with immunoSEQ multiplex PCR; in TCRdb, only in-frame clones are kept and a portion is missing. The table shows roughly 180,000 clones, with around 82% occurring only once. The sequencing input was PBMCs. This TCR was sampled from a woman aged 25-40 years in good health and CMV-seropositive. V usage is TRBV9 and J usage is TRBJ1-1; 7 positions match TRBD1. The CDR3 spells CASSVAAGGGMIEAFF. CDR3 sequence (DNA): TGTGCCAGCAGCGTAGCCGCAGGGGGTGGAATGATTGAAGCTTTCTTT.